This T cell receptor beta chain was found in a study of CD8 T cells in Susac syndrome. V gave up 7 bases and J gave up 10 bases; unmatched junction bases: 12. Germline-derived CDR1 and CDR2 are SQVTM and ANQGSEA. The CDR3 spans 13 residues. After extraction with the RNeasy kit, roughly 0.5 to 1 ug of the RNA was reverse transcribed using random hexamers. TCR beta CDR3 was amplified by immunoSEQ covering 54 Vbeta and 13 Jbeta. TCRdb processed the immunoSEQ multiplex PCR reads anew with MiXCR; each CDR3 protein has one entry. The profile shows roughly 200,000 distinct CDR3 sequences, 95% of them singletons.

Sample: CD4+ T cells from PBMCs. The receptor was isolated from a human donor in good health. J is TRBJ2-1 and V is TRBV29-1; TRBD2 agrees at 8 bases. Here the CDR3 DNA reads TGCAGCGCCACCCTAAGCGGGAGTTGGGAGCAGTTCTTC. Protein product: CSATLSGSWEQFF.